This T cell receptor (beta chain) appears in the sequencing data of a study of tumor and adjacent non-tumor tissue in lung cancer. Overall study context: The patients, 10 or so men and 4 or 5 women, were about 30 to 85 with stage I to III disease. Study-wide points: Significantly higher TCR diversity was found in tumor than normal lung. Tumor repertoires had a smaller top 100 clone share than normal lung.

This CDR3 has 14 residues. The V end was cut by 7 bases, the J end by 2 bases, with 15 bases between. Germline V gives CDR1 SGHAT, CDR2 FQDESV (reference sequence). A modified ARM-PCR protocol with three rounds of nested PCR amplified TCRbeta. One entry per CDR3 protein, called by TCRdb with MiXCR from the multiplex PCR reads. The profile covers about 93,000 distinct CDR3 sequences, with around 71% appearing a single time and approximately 20% taken by the ten largest. About this clonotype itself: Its antigen is currently unknown.

The template was RNA from unsorted bulk tissue. This TCR came from a man between 60 and 75 years old with non-small cell lung cancer. The sequenced sample consisted of lung tumor tissue. The V gene is TRBV11-1, the J gene TRBJ2-7, with D hard to call. CDR3 bases: TGTGCCAGCATCTTTCCTCGCGGCGCCTACGAGCAGTACTTC. It specifies CASIFPRGAYEQYF.